Presented here are 24 T cell receptor beta chains from one specimen sequenced in a study of cytomegalovirus exposure and HLA in healthy donors (dated by TCRdb to 2017 to 2019). The method was the immunoSEQ multiplex PCR assay. A mixture of 60 forward primers for TCR Vbeta segments and 13 reverse primers for TCR Jbeta segments was used in the multiplex PCR. The table comes from immuneACCESS by way of TCRdb, which keeps in-frame sequences with V and J called. Part of the clones is missing from these tables; in studies checked, under half for an unresolved V gene and the rest for unknown reasons. This sample comprises roughly 130,000 clones, about four fifths of them detected only once. Of the sample, 5.3% is held by the ten largest clones. The source material was PBMCs. Every receptor here comes from a man younger than 40 in good health and CMV-seronegative.

The rearrangement joins TRBV30 to TRBJ2-5, with 11 bases lining up with TRBD2. The CDR3 is made up of 15 amino acids. Unmatched junction bases numbered 12, after V lost 7 bases and J lost 5 bases. Germline V gives CDR1 GTSNPN, CDR2 SVGIG (reference sequence). The CDR3 sequence is CASGLAAKPGETQYF. The CDR3 nucleotides read TGTGCCTCGGGACTAGCGGCTAAACCTGGGGAGACCCAGTACTTC.

The rearrangement joins TRBV10-3 to TRBJ1-5; the D gene is possibly TRBD1 (5 bases). The germline V gene encodes CDR1 ENHRY and CDR2 SYGVKD. V was trimmed by 8 bases and J by 5 bases, leaving 13 bases between them. CDR3 length: 13 residues. The CDR3 is CAIGGREDQPQHF. The CDR3 region has the DNA TGTGCCATCGGGGGACGGGAGGATCAGCCCCAGCATTTT.

The chain recombines TRBV19 with TRBJ1-2; D gene ambiguous. From germline, CDR1 is LNHDA and CDR2 SQIVND (reference sequence). Trimming removed 6 bases from V and 2 bases from J, with 13 bases in between. The CDR3 loop spans 14 amino acids. The CDR3 nucleotides are TGTGCCAGTAGAACTAGGGCAGGCAACTATGGCTACACCTTC. It codes for CASRTRAGNYGYTF.

The table lists this clone with a few counts. The chain links TRBV5-1 to TRBJ2-2; 9 nucleotides line up with TRBD1. V gave up 3 bases and J gave up 5 bases; unmatched junction bases: 8. The CDR3 extends over 16 amino acids. Looked up from germline, CDR1 is SGHRS and CDR2 is YFSETQ. CDR3 loop: CASSSGTGRRTGELFF. CDR3 sequence (DNA): TGCGCCAGCAGCTCCGGGACAGGGAGAAGGACCGGGGAGCTGTTTTTT.

The chain employs TRBV27 and TRBJ1-1, with D unclear. Germline V gene data show CDR1 as MNHEY and CDR2 as SMNVEV (reference sequence). The V gene lost 5 bases and the J gene lost 2 bases, with 9 bases spanning the gap. This CDR3 region has 13 residues. The CDR3 DNA is TGTGCCAGCAGTGCACTGAGCAACACTGAAGCTTTCTTT. This codes for CASSALSNTEAFF.

This chain uses TRBV28 with TRBJ1-5; TRBD1 aligns across 7 bases. CDR1 and CDR2 from the germline V gene are MDHEN and SYDVKM. The V and J ends lost 1 base and 1 base, in that order; junction bases with no gene match: 4. The CDR3 has 16 amino acids. The DNA for the CDR3 is TGTGCCAGCAGTTTATCCGCGACAGGGAGCAATCAGCCCCAGCATTTT. Protein: CASSLSATGSNQPQHF.

This clone occurred once. The chain uses TRBV20-1 and TRBJ1-2; D may be TRBD1 (5 bases). Germline V gene data show CDR1 as DFQATT and CDR2 as SNEGSKA (reference sequence). Trimming cost V 5 bases and J 5 bases, with 6 bases left between them. The CDR3 spans 10 residues. CDR3 amino acids: CSAQGYGYTF. The CDR3 DNA sequence: TGCAGTGCTCAGGGTTATGGCTACACCTTC.

With regard to this clone: One end of the junction fails to match germline, which may point to a read error. The genes are TRBV28 and TRBJ2-3, with TRBD2 identical over 8 bases. The germline V gene has CDR1 MDHEN and CDR2 SYDVKM. CDR3 length: 15 residues. CDR3 sequence: CAGRKMGTSSDTQYF. DNA of the CDR3: TGTGCCGGCAGAAAAATGGGGACTAGTTCAGATACGCAGTATTTT.

This clone showed up just once. V gene TRBV4-2 combines with J gene TRBJ2-1; 8 nucleotides line up with TRBD2. V lost 5 bases and J lost 11; bases outside the gene matches: 11. The CDR3 has 14 amino acids. Germline loops: CDR1 LGHNA, CDR2 YNFKEQ. This CDR3 reads CASSARTSPDKQFF. Here the CDR3 DNA reads TGTGCCAGCAGCGCTAGGACTAGCCCGGATAAGCAGTTCTTC.

The chain recombines TRBV6-5 with TRBJ2-7, with TRBD1 as a possible D gene (6 bases). Germline V gene data show CDR1 as MNHEY and CDR2 as SVGAGI. The CDR3 covers 15 residues. Trimming took off 0 bases at V and 3 bases at J, with 12 bases between the two ends. DNA for the CDR3: TGTGCCAGCAGTTACTCCCCGGGACACTACTACGAGCAGTACTTC. Residues: CASSYSPGHYYEQYF.

The chain is built from TRBV5-1 and TRBJ2-2, with 8 nucleotides matching TRBD1. Germline V gene sequence: CDR1 SGHRS, CDR2 YFSETQ. V gave up 2 bases and J gave up 5 bases; unmatched junction bases: 2. The CDR3 totals 14 residues. Here the CDR3 DNA reads TGCGCCAGCAGCTTACGACAGGGGACCGGGGAGCTGTTTTTT. This gives the protein CASSLRQGTGELFF. Supplemented by reference TRBV5-1 and TRBJ2-2, the full variable domain reads KAGVTQTPRYLIKTRGQQVTLSCSPISGHRSVSWYQQTPGQGLQFLFEYFSETQRNKGNFPGRFSGRQFSNSRSEMNVSTLELGDSALYLCASSLRQGTGELFFGEGSRLTVL.

This clone came up once. J is TRBJ2-3 and V is TRBV5-1; D remains ambiguous. V was trimmed by 0 bases and J by 1 base, leaving 3 bases between them. The CDR3 covers 13 residues. Per the germline V gene, CDR1 is SGHRS and CDR2 is YFSETQ. As DNA, the CDR3 is TGCGCCAGCAGCTTGGCAGGCACAGATACGCAGTATTTT. It codes for CASSLAGTDTQYF. Using reference TRBV5-1 and TRBJ2-3 for the parts outside the CDR3, the full variable domain is KAGVTQTPRYLIKTRGQQVTLSCSPISGHRSVSWYQQTPGQGLQFLFEYFSETQRNKGNFPGRFSGRQFSNSRSEMNVSTLELGDSALYLCASSLAGTDTQYFGPGTRLTVL.

The CDR3 region is CASSPPSGRTGNTIYF. The CDR3 DNA follows: TGTGCCAGCTCACCACCGTCAGGGCGGACTGGAAACACCATATATTTT. This chain uses TRBV18 with TRBJ1-3; TRBD1 might be the D (5 bases). Trimming removed 0 bases from V and 2 bases from J, with 11 bases in between. The CDR3 has 16 amino acids. Germline assignment: CDR1 KGHSH and CDR2 LQKENI.

This clone was counted a few times. V usage is TRBV27 and J usage is TRBJ1-5, with TRBD1 as a possible D gene (5 bases). This CDR3 spans 15 amino acids. With 3 bases removed from V and 1 base from J, the gap between germline ends came to 10 bases. Germline CDR1 MNHEY, CDR2 SMNVEV (reference sequence). CDR3 protein: CASSFGGGSNQPQHF. Here the CDR3 DNA reads TGTGCCAGCAGTTTCGGGGGAGGAAGCAATCAGCCCCAGCATTTT.

This sequence joins TRBV28 and TRBJ2-6; D is unclear. The CDR3 runs 16 residues. V lost 5 bases and J 0 bases, leaving 11 bases between the germline ends. CDR1 is MDHEN and CDR2 is SYDVKM in the germline V gene. The DNA of the CDR3 is TGTGCCAGCAGTCCCGAACTTTACTCTGGGGCCAACGTCCTGACTTTC. Protein sequence: CASSPELYSGANVLTF.

Worth noting for this clone: A read error may account for a junction end that differs from germline. The rearrangement links TRBV27 to TRBJ1-1; TRBD1 matches at 10 bases. CDR3 size: 11 residues. Germline lookup yields CDR1 MNHEY and CDR2 SMNVEV (reference sequence). CDR3 sequence reads: CASSATGGPSF. In nucleotides, the CDR3 is TGTGCCAGCAGTGCGACAGGGGGCCCCTCCTTT.

The rearrangement joins TRBV28 to TRBJ1-2; perhaps TRBD1 as D (6 bases). Germline V gene data show CDR1 as MDHEN and CDR2 as SYDVKM. Between the trimmed V and J ends, which lost 4 bases and 4 bases, there was a span of 16 bases. The CDR3 extends over 15 amino acids. The CDR3 coding sequence is TGTGCCAGCAGTTATTCAGGGGCTAGGGGCTATGGCTACACCTTC. Its protein product is CASSYSGARGYGYTF.

This chain links TRBV27 with TRBJ2-6; 8 bases are a match to TRBD1. The V gene end was trimmed by 5 bases and the J gene end by 4 bases; junction bases not matched to a gene: 10. This CDR3 has 17 amino acids. The germline CDR1 and CDR2 sequences are MNHEY and SMNVEV (reference sequence). The CDR3: CASSPRTGTSGANVLTF. CDR3 sequence (DNA): TGTGCCAGCAGTCCCCGGACAGGGACTTCCGGGGCCAACGTCCTGACTTTC.

This clone was found once. The chain couples TRBV5-4 to TRBJ2-5, with a possible D match to TRBD2 (5 bases). The CDR3 runs 14 residues. The V end lost 2 bases, the J end lost 5 bases, and 13 bases lay between the germline ends. Germline V gives CDR1 SGHNT, CDR2 YYREEE (reference sequence). The CDR3 coding sequence is TGTGCCAGCAGCTTAAAAGAGGGCGGGGAGACCCAGTACTTC. Its translation: CASSLKEGGETQYF.

The chain is built from TRBV27 and TRBJ2-2, with 8 positions matching TRBD2. The J segment lost 4 bases and the V segment lost 4 bases, leaving 5 bases of the junction unmatched. Germline-derived CDR1 and CDR2 are MNHEY and SMNVEV (reference sequence). The CDR3 spans 15 residues. This chain's CDR3 is CASSYTSGSTGELFF. CDR3 in DNA: TGTGCCAGCAGTTATACTAGCGGCTCCACCGGGGAGCTGTTTTTT.

This chain joins TRBV27 and TRBJ2-7; 10 bases match TRBD1. The CDR3 sequence is 15 residues long. V was pared by 2 bases and J by 3 bases, with 4 bases of the junction left unmatched. Germline V gene sequence: CDR1 MNHEY, CDR2 SMNVEV (reference sequence). CDR3 protein: CASSLMGTGVYEQYF. CDR3 in DNA: TGTGCCAGCAGTTTAATGGGGACAGGGGTCTACGAGCAGTACTTC.

The J gene is TRBJ1-2, the V gene TRBV5-6; 7 bases are a match to TRBD1. The V gene's germline CDR1 is SGHDT and CDR2 YYEEEE. V gave up 0 bases and J gave up 2 bases; unmatched junction bases: 4. The CDR3 runs 15 residues. CDR3 residues: CASSLGKGANYGYTF. The CDR3 coding sequence is TGTGCCAGCAGCTTGGGGAAGGGGGCGAACTATGGCTACACCTTC.

This clone was seen only once. The V and J genes are TRBV6-5 and TRBJ2-7; maybe TRBD2 (6 bases). Deletions cut 5 bases from V and 9 bases from J, with 23 bases between. The CDR3 loop spans 15 amino acids. Germline CDR1 reads MNHEY; CDR2 reads SVGAGI. The chain's CDR3 is CASSPGIGRTGAQYF. The CDR3 region has the DNA TGTGCCAGCAGTCCCGGGATTGGGAGAACGGGAGCGCAGTACTTC.

The chain employs TRBV6-5 and TRBJ1-5; no firm D call. The germline V gene has CDR1 MNHEY and CDR2 SVGAGI. V dropped 6 bases and J dropped 6 bases, with 18 bases sitting between them. The CDR3 has 15 residues. The CDR3 spells CASSPTVPMGQPQHF. CDR3 DNA: TGTGCCAGCAGCCCCACAGTTCCGATGGGTCAGCCCCAGCATTTT.